The text below deals with one T cell receptor beta chain. These data come from a study of T cells in Graves' hyperthyroidism and ophthalmopathy. Patients were excluded because of uncontrolled infection, other autoimmune disease, pregnancy or lactation. Germline V gene sequence: CDR1 MDHEN, CDR2 SYDVKM. The CDR3 has 16 amino acids. Trimming took 6 bases from V and 4 from J; bases not matched to a gene: 14. Authors of the study amplified TCR beta CDR3 regions from RNA transcripts. The study used the HTBI primer set for a first-round RT-PCR of the TCR CDR3. In TCRdb, the multiplex PCR reads were re-called with MiXCR into one record per CDR3 protein. There are about 400,000 distinct CDR3 sequences in the sample; under 15% occur only once, and over 25% lies in the top ten.

The TCR sequence derives from a woman younger than 45 with Graves' hyperthyroidism. The sample taken for sequencing was blood. The chain employs TRBV28 and TRBJ2-5, with 7 bases fitting TRBD2. This CDR3 reads CASSLEGAGEGETQYF. The CDR3 DNA follows: TGTGCCAGCAGCTTAGAAGGGGCGGGAGAGGGAGAGACCCAGTACTTC.